This TCR beta chain was observed in a study of early T cells in non-severe SARS-CoV-2 infection. This clonotype has a count of ten or more. TCRdb reprocessed the 5' RACE reads via MiXCR and lists one record per CDR3 protein. The sample shows 36,000 or so distinct CDR3 sequences, 4.1% of them seen only once. The CDR3 is 16 residues long. Trimming removed 1 base from V and 2 bases from J; junction bases left unmatched: 5. Germline values: CDR1 WNHNN, CDR2 SYGVQD (reference sequence). Sequenced material: whole blood. This TCR was recovered from an adult who was a healthcare worker with PCR-confirmed SARS-CoV-2 infection or an uninfected control (not recorded which). The V call is TRBV10-1, the J call TRBJ2-7; 10 nucleotides agree with TRBD1. CDR3 nucleotide sequence: TGCGCCAGCAGTGAGTTGCCGGGACAGGGGACCTACGAGCAGTACTTC. This gives the protein CASSELPGQGTYEQYF.